This T cell receptor beta chain was identified during a study of shared clonotypes between healthy human individuals. Study-wide points: It was observed that approximately 5% of naive CD4 clonotypes were shared across several donors.

Details on this clone: The antigen is undetermined.

V lost 0 bases to trimming and J lost 9 bases, with 17 bases between them. The CDR3 totals 15 residues. Per the germline V gene, CDR1 is LGHNA and CDR2 is YSLEER. Assay used: immunoSEQ multiplex PCR; TCRdb lists only in-frame clones, some missing. The repertoire holds a few million clones, with just over 90% as singletons. Sequencing was carried out using naive CD4+ T cells sorted from blood. The subset here: CD45RA+ positively selected. The origin of this receptor is a man aged 18 to 29 in good health. This rearrangement joins TRBV4-3 to TRBJ2-5; a possible D gene is TRBD2 (6 bases). CDR3 coding DNA: TGCGCCAGCAGCCAAGATAAGCTAGTTTGGGAGGCCCAGTACTTC. Translating it yields CASSQDKLVWEAQYF.